This entry features one TCR beta chain sequence. Assay used: immunoSEQ multiplex PCR; TCRdb lists only in-frame clones, some missing. The sample contains around 33,000 clones, roughly 89% of which appear only once. Germline V CDR1 and CDR2: SGHVS, FQNEAQ. CDR3 size: 17 residues. The junction had 8 bases not matched to a gene; V was cut back by 4 bases and J by 4 bases. This sample is part of a study of T cell changes during pregnancy in multiple sclerosis. The sample here was CD8+ T cells from peripheral blood mononuclear cells, taken before pregnancy. This clonotype was obtained from a female donor with multiple sclerosis, enrolled in a pregnancy study. The V call is TRBV7-8, the J call TRBJ2-2; 11 bases line up with TRBD2. The CDR3: CASSSLLAGVGTGELFF. Written as DNA, the CDR3 is TGTGCCAGCAGCTCACTACTAGCGGGAGTGGGCACCGGGGAGCTGTTTTTT.